The present entry profiles one T cell receptor (beta chain) with its context. This CDR3 spans 16 amino acids. V shed 4 bases, J shed 0 bases, and the junction held 7 bases outside the gene matches. The V gene's germline CDR1 is LNHNV and CDR2 YYDKDF (reference sequence). TCRdb keeps only in-frame clones here, not all; method: immunoSEQ multiplex PCR. This sample has around 1,900,000 clones; over 85% occur once, and the top ten carry around 1.7%. The entry originates in a study of shared clonotypes between healthy human individuals. Terminally differentiated effector memory CD45RA+ cells were excluded from the naive CD8 cells, which were CD45RO-negative and positively selected for CCR7.

The sequencing sample was made of naive CD8+ T cells from PBMCs. This receptor was taken from a man between 18 and 35 years old in good health. Some clones in this sample may be carry-over from other donors' samples. This chain uses TRBV15 with TRBJ2-5; 8 bases line up with TRBD1. The CDR3 DNA follows: TGTGCCACCAGCACCCAGGGGGCTATGTACCAAGAGACCCAGTACTTC. Translation: CATSTQGAMYQETQYF.